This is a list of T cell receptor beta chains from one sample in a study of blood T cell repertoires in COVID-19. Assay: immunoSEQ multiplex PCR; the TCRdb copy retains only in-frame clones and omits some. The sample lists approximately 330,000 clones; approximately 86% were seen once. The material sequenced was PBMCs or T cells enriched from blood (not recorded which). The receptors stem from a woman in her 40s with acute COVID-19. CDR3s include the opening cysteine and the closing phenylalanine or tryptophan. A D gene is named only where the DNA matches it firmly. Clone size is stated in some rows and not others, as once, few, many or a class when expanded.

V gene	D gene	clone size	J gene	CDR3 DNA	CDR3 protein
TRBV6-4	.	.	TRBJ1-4	TGTGCCAGCAGGGCCCCGAGGAATCGGGAAAAACTGTTTTTT	CASRAPRNREKLFF
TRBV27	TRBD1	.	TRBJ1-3	TGTGCCAGCGTGGGCAGGGGGCCTGGAAACACCATATATTTT	CASVGRGPGNTIYF
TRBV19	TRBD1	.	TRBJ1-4	TGTGCCAGTAGCTCCGGGACAGGGAAGGAAAAACTGTTTTTT	CASSSGTGKEKLFF
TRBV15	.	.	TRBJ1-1	TGTGCCACCAGCAGAGATTATAGGGACGGGGGGGTGAGCACTGAAGCTTTCTTT	CATSRDYRDGGVSTEAFF
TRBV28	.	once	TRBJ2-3	TGTGCCAGCAGTTTCCCCGGGACGCAGGGGAGAACAGATACGCAGTATTTT	CASSFPGTQGRTDTQYF
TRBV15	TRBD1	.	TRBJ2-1	TGTGCCACCAGCAGAGCCGGGACAGGGAACTACAATGAGCAGTTCTTC	CATSRAGTGNYNEQFF
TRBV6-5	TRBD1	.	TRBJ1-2	TGTGCCACGAGGACAGGGGCTAACTATGGCTACACCTTC	CATRTGANYGYTF
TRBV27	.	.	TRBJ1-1	TGTGCCAGCAGTTTAGCTCGTGGCAGACAAAACACTGAAGCTTTCTTT	CASSLARGRQNTEAFF
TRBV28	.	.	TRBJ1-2	TGTGCCAGCAGAATCGGGGCAGGGGCGCTTGGCTACACCTTC	CASRIGAGALGYTF
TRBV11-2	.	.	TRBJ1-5	TGTGCCAGCAGCTTAGGTTACGTGGGACACCAGCATTTT	CASSLGYVGHQHF
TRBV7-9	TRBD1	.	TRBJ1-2	TGTGCCAGCAGCTCGAAGAGGACAGGGTCGGATTATGGCTACACCTTC	CASSSKRTGSDYGYTF
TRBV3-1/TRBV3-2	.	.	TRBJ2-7	TGTGCCAGCAGCCAAGGTACAACGGGGACCTACGAGCAGTACTTC	CASSQGTTGTYEQYF
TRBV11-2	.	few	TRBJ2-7	TGTGCCAGCAGCCCCATCGCTAGACGAGGGATCTACGAGCAGTACTTC	CASSPIARRGIYEQYF
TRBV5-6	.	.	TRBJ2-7	TGTGCCAGCAGTTACACCGGGACTGGAGCCTACGAGCAGTACTTC	CASSYTGTGAYEQYF
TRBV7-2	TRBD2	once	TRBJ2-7	TGTGCCAGCAGATCCCGGGCTAGCGGGAGCTACGAGCAGTACTTC	CASRSRASGSYEQYF
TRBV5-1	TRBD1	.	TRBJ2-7	TGCGCCAGCAGCTTGGAAGGCAGGGGGCAGGACGAGCAGTACTTC	CASSLEGRGQDEQYF
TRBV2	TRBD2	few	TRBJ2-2	TGTGCCAGCAGTGTGCGCGGGAGGGGCACCGGGGAGCTGTTTTTT	CASSVRGRGTGELFF
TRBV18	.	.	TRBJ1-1	TGTGCCAGCTCACTAAATGAGGGCCTAAACACTGAAGCTTTCTTT	CASSLNEGLNTEAFF
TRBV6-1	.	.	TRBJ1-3	TGTGCCAGCAGTGCCGGGACTCTTGTGAGCTCTGGAAACACCATATATTTT	CASSAGTLVSSGNTIYF
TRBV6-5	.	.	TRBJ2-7	TGTGCCAGCATGCAGGGTGGGGCCTACGAGCAGTACTTC	CASMQGGAYEQYF
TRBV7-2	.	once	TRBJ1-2	TGTGCCAGCAGCTTCTCGGCGGGTCGGGGCTACACCTTC	CASSFSAGRGYTF
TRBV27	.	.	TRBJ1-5	TGTGCCAGCAGTCCCGGATCTCACGAACAGAAGCCCCAGCATTTT	CASSPGSHEQKPQHF
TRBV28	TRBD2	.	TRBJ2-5	TGTGCCAGCAGTTTACTAGCGGGAGAGTGGGAGACCCAGTACTTC	CASSLLAGEWETQYF
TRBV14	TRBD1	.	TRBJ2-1	TGTGCCAGCAGCCAACTGGGGACAGGGGGGATCAATGAGCAGTTCTTC	CASSQLGTGGINEQFF
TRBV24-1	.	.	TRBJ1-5	TGTGCCACCAGTGATGCACAGAGCAATCAGCCCCAGCATTTT	CATSDAQSNQPQHF
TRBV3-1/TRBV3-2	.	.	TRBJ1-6	TGTGCCAGCAGCCTCGTAGGGGGTAATTCACCCCTCCACTTT	CASSLVGGNSPLHF
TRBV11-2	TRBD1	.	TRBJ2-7	TGTGCCAGCAGGACTTGGGACAGGGGGGCCGGCGAGCAGTACTTC	CASRTWDRGAGEQYF
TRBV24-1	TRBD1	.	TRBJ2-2	TGTGCCACCAGTGATGCGGGACAGGGCTCCGGGGAGCTGTTTTTT	CATSDAGQGSGELFF
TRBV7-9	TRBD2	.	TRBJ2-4	TGTGCCAGCAGCTTAGTGGGACCGAAAGCGGGAGGGCTGGAAAACATTCAGTACTTC	CASSLVGPKAGGLENIQYF
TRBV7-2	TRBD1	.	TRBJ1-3	TGTGCCAGCAGCCTCGGGACAGTTGGAAACACCATATATTTT	CASSLGTVGNTIYF
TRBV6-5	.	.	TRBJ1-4	TGTGCCACGAGAGTGGAAGGGGCAACTAATGAAAAACTGTTTTTT	CATRVEGATNEKLFF
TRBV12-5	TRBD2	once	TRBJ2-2	TGTGCTAGTGGTCTTAAAAGGACTAGCGGGGACGCGAACACCGGGGAGCTGTTTTTT	CASGLKRTSGDANTGELFF
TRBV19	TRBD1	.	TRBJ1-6	TGTGCCAGTAGTATAACAGGGGCCAATTCACCCCTCCACTTT	CASSITGANSPLHF
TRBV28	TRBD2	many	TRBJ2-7	TGTGCCAGCAGTTACCATTACGTTAGCGGGAGATATGAGCAGTACTTC	CASSYHYVSGRYEQYF
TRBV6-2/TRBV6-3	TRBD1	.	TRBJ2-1	TGTGCCAGCAGTCGGACAGGGACTTACTACAATGAGCAGTTCTTC	CASSRTGTYYNEQFF
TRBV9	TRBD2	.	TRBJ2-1	TGTGCCAGCAGCGTAGTTTCTAGCGGGAGTGTAAATGAGCAGTTCTTC	CASSVVSSGSVNEQFF
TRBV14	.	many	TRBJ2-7	TGTGCCAGCAGCCAGGGCAGGGCCTCCTACGAGCAGTACTTC	CASSQGRASYEQYF
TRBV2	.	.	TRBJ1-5	TGTGCCAGCAGTTATGACACAAATAGCAATCAGCCCCAGCATTTT	CASSYDTNSNQPQHF
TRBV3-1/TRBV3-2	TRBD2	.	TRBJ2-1	TGTGCCAGCAGCCCCGAGACTAGCGGGATGTACAATGAGCAGTTCTTC	CASSPETSGMYNEQFF
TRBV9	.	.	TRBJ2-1	TGTGCCAGCAGCACTCGCCCTGGGGGGAGCTCCTACAATGAGCAGTTCTTC	CASSTRPGGSSYNEQFF
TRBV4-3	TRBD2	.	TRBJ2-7	TGCGCCAGCAGCCAAGGGGGAGGGAAGAGCTCCTACGAGCAGTACTTC	CASSQGGGKSSYEQYF
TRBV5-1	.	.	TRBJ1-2	TGCGCCAGCAGCTTGTTAAACTCTGGCGGGGACTATGGCTACACCTTC	CASSLLNSGGDYGYTF
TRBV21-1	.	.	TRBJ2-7	TGTGCCAGCAACCCGACAGGGGTTTTCTACGAGCAGTACTTC	CASNPTGVFYEQYF
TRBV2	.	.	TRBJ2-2	TGTGCCAGCAGCGGACCTGAGGGCGGGGAGCTGTTTTTT	CASSGPEGGELFF
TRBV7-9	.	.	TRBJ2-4	TGTGCCAGCAGCCCTATCCGCGGAGGGCTAGCCAAAAACATTCAGTACTTC	CASSPIRGGLAKNIQYF
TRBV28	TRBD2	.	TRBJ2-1	TGTGCCAGCAGCCTCACCATCCTACTAGCGGGAGAAGGTGAGCAGTTCTTC	CASSLTILLAGEGEQFF